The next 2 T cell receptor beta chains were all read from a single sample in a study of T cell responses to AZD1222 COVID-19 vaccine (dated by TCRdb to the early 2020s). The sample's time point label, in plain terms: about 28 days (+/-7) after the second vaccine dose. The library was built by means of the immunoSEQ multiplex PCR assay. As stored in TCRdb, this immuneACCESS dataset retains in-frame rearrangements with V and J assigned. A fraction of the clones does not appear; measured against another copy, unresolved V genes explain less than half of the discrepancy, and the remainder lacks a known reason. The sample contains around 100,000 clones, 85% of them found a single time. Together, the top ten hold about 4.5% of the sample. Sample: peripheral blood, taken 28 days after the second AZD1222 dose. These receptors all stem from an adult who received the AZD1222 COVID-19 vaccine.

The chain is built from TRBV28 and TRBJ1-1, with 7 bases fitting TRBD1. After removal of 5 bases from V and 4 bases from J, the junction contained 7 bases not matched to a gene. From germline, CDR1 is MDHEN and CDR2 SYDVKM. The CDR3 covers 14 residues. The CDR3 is CASSPLRQGTEAFF. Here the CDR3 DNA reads TGTGCCAGCAGTCCCCTGAGACAGGGCACTGAAGCTTTCTTT.

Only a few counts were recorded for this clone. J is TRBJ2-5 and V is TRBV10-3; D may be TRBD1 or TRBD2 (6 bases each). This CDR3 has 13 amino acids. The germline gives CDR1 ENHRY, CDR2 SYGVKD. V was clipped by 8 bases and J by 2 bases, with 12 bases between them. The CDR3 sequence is CAIAQGGQETQYF. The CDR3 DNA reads TGTGCCATCGCACAGGGAGGTCAAGAGACCCAGTACTTC.